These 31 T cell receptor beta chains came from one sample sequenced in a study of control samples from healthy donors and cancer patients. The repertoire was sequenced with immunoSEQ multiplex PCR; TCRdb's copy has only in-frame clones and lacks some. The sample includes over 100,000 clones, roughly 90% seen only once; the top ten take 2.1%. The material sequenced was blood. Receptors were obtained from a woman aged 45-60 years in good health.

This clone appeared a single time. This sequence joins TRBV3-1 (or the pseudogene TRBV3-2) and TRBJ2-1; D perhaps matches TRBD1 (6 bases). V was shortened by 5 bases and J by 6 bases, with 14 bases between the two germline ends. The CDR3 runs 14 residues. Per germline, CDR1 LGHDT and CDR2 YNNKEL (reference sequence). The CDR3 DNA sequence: TGTGCCAGCAGCAGCCAAACAGGGTTCAATGAGCAGTTCTTC. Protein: CASSSQTGFNEQFF.

The CDR3 DNA reads as TGTGCCAGCAGTCCCGCCACAGGAAGCAATCAGCCCCAGCATTTT. The encoded protein is CASSPATGSNQPQHF. This chain links TRBV27 with TRBJ1-5; D may be TRBD1 (5 bases). Trimming took 5 bases from V and 1 from J, leaving 12 bases between them. CDR1 and CDR2 (germline): MNHEY, SMNVEV (reference sequence). CDR3 size: 15 residues.

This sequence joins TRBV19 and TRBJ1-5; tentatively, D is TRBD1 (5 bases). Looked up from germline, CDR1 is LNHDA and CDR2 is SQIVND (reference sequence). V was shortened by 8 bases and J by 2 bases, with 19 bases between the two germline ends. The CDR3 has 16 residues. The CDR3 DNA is TGTGCCAGTCGAGGACAACATTTTAGGGGCAATCAGCCCCAGCATTTT. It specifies CASRGQHFRGNQPQHF.

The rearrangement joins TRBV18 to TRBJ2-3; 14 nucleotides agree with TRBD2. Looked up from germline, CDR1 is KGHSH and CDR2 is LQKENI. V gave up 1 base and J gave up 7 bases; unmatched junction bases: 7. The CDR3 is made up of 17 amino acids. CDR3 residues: CASSPQRTSGGLNTQYF. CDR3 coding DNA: TGTGCCAGCTCACCACAGCGGACTAGCGGGGGGTTGAATACGCAGTATTTT.

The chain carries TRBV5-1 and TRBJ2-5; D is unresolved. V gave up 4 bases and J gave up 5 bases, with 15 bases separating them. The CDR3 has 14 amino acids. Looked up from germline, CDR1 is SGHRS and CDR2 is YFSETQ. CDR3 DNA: TGCGCCAGCAGCCCCGGTGGTCTTGCTGAGACCCAGTACTTC. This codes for CASSPGGLAETQYF.

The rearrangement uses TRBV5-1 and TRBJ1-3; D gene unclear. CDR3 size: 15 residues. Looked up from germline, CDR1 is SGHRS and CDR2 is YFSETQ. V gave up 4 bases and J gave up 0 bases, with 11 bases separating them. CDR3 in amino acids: CASSTDGLSGNTIYF. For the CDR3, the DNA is TGCGCCAGCAGCACGGACGGCCTCTCTGGAAACACCATATATTTT.

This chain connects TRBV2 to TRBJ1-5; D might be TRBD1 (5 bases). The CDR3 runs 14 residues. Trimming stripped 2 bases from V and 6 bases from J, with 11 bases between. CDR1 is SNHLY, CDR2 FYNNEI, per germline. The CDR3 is CASSETGVTQPQHF. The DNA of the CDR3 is TGTGCCAGCAGTGAAACGGGGGTTACTCAGCCCCAGCATTTT.

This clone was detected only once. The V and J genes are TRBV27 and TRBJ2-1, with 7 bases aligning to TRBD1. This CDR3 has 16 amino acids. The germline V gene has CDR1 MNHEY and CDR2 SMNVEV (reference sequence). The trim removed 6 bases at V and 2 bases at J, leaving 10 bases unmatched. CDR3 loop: CASSPHRDRTYNEQFF. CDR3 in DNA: TGTGCCAGCAGCCCACACCGGGACAGAACCTACAATGAGCAGTTCTTC.

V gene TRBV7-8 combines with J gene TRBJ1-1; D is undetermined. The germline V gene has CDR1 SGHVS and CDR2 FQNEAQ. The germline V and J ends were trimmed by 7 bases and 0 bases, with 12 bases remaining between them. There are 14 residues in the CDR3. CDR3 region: CASNIGTLNTEAFF. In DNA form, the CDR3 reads TGTGCCAGCAACATAGGCACCCTGAACACTGAAGCTTTCTTT.

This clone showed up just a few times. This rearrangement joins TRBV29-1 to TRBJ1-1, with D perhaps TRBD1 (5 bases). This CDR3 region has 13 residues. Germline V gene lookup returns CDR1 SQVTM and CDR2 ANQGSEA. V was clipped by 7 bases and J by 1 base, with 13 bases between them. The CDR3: CSAEGQGNTEAFF. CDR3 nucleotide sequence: TGCAGCGCCGAGGGGCAGGGGAACACTGAAGCTTTCTTT. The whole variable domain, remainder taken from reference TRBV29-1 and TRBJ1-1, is SAVISQKPSRDICQRGTSLTIQCQVDSQVTMMFWYRQQPGQSLTLIATANQGSEATYESGFVIDKFPISRPNLTFSTLTVSNMSPEDSSIYLCSAEGQGNTEAFFGQGTRLTVV.

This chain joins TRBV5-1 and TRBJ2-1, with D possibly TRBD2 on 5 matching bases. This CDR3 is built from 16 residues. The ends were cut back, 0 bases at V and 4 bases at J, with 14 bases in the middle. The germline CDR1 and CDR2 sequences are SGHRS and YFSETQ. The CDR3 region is CASSLAAAALYNEQFF. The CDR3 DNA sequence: TGCGCCAGCAGCTTGGCAGCGGCCGCCTTATACAATGAGCAGTTCTTC.

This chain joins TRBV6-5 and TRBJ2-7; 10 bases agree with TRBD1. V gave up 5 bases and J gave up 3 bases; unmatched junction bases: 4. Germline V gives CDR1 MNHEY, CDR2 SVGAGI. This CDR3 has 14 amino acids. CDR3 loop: CASSKGQGIYEQYF. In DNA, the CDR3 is TGTGCCAGCAGTAAGGGACAGGGGATCTACGAGCAGTACTTC.

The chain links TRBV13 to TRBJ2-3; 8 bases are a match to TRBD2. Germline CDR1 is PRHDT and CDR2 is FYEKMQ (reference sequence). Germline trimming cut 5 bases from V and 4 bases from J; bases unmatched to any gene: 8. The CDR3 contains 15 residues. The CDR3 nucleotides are TGTGCCAGCAGCCCCGGGACTAGAGCATCAGATACGCAGTATTTT. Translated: CASSPGTRASDTQYF.

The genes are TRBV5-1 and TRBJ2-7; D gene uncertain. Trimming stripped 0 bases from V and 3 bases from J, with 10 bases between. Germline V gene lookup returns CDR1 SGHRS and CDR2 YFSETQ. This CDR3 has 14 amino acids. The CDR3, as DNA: TGCGCCAGCAGCTTGGACGTGTCGGGCTACGAGCAGTACTTC. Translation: CASSLDVSGYEQYF.

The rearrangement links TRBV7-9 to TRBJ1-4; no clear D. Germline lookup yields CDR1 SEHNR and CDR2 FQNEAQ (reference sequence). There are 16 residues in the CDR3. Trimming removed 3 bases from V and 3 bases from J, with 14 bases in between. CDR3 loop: CASSFVKGSPNEKLFF. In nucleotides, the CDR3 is TGTGCCAGCAGCTTCGTAAAGGGTAGTCCTAATGAAAAACTGTTTTTT. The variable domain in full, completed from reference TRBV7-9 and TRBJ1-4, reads DTGVSQNPRHKITKRGQNVTFRCDPISEHNRLYWYRQTLGQGPEFLTYFQNEAQLEKSRLLSDRFSAERPKGSFSTLEIQRTEQGDSAMYLCASSFVKGSPNEKLFFGSGTQLSVL.

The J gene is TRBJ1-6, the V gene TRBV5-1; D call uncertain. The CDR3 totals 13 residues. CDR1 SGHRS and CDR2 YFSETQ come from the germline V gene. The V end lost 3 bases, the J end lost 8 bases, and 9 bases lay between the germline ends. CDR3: CASSSALDSPLHF. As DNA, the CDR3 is TGCGCCAGCAGCTCGGCGCTTGATTCACCCCTCCACTTT.

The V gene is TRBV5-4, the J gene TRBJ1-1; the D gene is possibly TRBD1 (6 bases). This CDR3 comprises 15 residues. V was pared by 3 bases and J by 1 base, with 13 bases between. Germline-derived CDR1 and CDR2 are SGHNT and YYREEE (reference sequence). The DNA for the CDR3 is TGTGCCAGCAGCTCGTGGAAACAGGGGAACACTGAAGCTTTCTTT. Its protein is CASSSWKQGNTEAFF.

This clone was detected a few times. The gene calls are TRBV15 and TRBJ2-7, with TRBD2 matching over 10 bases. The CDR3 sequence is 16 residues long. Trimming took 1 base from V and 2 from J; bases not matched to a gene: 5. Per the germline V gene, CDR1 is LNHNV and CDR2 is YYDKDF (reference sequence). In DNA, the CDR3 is TGTGCCACCAGCAGAGTTACTAGCGGGGCCACCTACGAGCAGTACTTC. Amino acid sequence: CATSRVTSGATYEQYF.

The CDR3 region is CASSRPGNTEAFF. As DNA, the CDR3 is TGTGCCAGCAGCCGTCCAGGGAACACTGAAGCTTTCTTT. The genes are TRBV5-4 and TRBJ1-1; D is ambiguous. The CDR3 is 13 amino acids. Trimming left V 4 bases short and J 1 base short, with 8 bases between. Germline lookup yields CDR1 SGHNT and CDR2 YYREEE (reference sequence).

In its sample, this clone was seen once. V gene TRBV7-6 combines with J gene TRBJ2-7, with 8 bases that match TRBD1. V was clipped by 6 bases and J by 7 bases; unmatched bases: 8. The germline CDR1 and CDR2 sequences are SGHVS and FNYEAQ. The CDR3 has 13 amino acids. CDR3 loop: CASSPDRGREQYF. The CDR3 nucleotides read TGTGCCAGCAGTCCTGACAGGGGAAGGGAGCAGTACTTC.

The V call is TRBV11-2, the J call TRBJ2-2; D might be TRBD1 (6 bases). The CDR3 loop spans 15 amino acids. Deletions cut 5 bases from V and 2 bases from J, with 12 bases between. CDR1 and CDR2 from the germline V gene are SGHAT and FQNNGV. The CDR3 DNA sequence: TGTGCCAGCAGCCCAGCACAGGGAAACACCGGGGAGCTGTTTTTT. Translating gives CASSPAQGNTGELFF.

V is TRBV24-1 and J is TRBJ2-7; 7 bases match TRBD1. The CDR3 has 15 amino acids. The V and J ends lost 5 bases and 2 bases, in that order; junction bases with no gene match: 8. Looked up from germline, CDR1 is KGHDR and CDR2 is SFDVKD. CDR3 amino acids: CATSAGQVPPYEQYF. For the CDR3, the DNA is TGTGCCACCAGTGCCGGACAGGTTCCCCCCTACGAGCAGTACTTC.

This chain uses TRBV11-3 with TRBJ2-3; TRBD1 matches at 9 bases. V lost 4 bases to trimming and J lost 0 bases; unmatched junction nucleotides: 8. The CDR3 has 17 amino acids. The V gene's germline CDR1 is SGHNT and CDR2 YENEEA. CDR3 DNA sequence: TGTGCCAGCAGCTCCGGGACAGGGACAACTAGCACAGATACGCAGTATTTT. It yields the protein CASSSGTGTTSTDTQYF.

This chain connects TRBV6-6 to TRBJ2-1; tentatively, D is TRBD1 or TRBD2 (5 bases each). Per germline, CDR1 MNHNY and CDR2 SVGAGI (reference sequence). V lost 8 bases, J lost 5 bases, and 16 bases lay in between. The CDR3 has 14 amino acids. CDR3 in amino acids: CASAPDLGDNEQFF. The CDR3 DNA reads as TGTGCCAGCGCCCCGGACCTGGGGGACAATGAGCAGTTCTTC.

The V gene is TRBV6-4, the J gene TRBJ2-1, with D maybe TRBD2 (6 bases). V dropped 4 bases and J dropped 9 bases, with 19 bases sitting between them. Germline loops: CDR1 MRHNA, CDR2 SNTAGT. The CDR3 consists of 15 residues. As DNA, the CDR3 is TGTGCCAGCAGTGTTGGCCCGGGAGAAGGGATTGAGCAGTTCTTC. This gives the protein CASSVGPGEGIEQFF.

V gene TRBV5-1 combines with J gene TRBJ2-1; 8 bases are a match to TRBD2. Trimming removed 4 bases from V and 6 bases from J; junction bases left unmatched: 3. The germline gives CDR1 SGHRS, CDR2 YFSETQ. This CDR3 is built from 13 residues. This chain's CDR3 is CASSVGRANEQFF. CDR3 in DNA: TGCGCCAGCAGCGTCGGGAGGGCCAATGAGCAGTTCTTC.

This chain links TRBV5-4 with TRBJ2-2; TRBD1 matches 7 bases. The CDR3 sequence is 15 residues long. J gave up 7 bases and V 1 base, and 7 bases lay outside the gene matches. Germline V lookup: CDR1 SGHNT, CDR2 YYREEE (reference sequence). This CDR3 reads CASSLSKGAGGELFF. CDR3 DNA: TGTGCCAGCAGCTTGTCGAAGGGGGCTGGCGGGGAGCTGTTTTTT.

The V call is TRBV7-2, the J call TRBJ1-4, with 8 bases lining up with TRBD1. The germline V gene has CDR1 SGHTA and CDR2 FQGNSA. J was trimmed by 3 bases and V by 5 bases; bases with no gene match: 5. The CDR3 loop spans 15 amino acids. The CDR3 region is CASSTQGASNEKLFF. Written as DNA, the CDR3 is TGTGCCAGCAGCACGCAGGGGGCTTCTAATGAAAAACTGTTTTTT.

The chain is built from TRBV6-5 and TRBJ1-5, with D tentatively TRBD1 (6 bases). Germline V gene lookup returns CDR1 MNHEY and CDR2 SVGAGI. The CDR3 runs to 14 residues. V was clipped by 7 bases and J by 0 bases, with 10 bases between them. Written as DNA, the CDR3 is TGTGCCAGCATCGGGGGGCATAGCAATCAGCCCCAGCATTTT. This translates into CASIGGHSNQPQHF.

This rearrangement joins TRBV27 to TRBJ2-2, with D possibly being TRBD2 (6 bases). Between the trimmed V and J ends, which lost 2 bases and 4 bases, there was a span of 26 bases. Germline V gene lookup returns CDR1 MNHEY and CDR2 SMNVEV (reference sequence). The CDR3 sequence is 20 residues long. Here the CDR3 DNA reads TGTGCCAGCAGTTTACGGTACGGGGGTGGCGGACGCCGGGGCACCGGGGAGCTGTTTTTT. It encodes CASSLRYGGGGRRGTGELFF.

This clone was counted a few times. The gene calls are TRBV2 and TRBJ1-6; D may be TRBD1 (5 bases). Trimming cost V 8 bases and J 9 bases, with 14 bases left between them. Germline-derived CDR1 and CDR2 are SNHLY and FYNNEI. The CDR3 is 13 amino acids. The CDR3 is CASVYDSSSPLHF. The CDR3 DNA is TGTGCCAGCGTATACGACAGTAGTTCACCCCTCCACTTT.